This T cell receptor (beta chain) emerged from a study of T-cell reconstitution after alpha-beta-depleted transplantation in children. Germline lookup yields CDR1 SGHTS and CDR2 YDEGEE. The CDR3 extends over 16 amino acids. The J segment lost 3 bases and the V segment lost 0 bases, leaving 2 bases of the junction unmatched. Researchers prepared the TCRbeta library using unique molecular identifiers, the study reports. A single record per CDR3 protein comes from TCRdb applying MiXCR to the PCR reads. The data show a few hundred thousand distinct CDR3 sequences, about 17% seen once. The TCR originated in a human donor who donated a stem cell graft to a child with acute lymphoblastic leukemia. The source material was PBMCs from the stem cell graft donor, sampled from the stem cell graft. This chain connects TRBV5-8 to TRBJ2-3, with 12 bases identical to TRBD2. CDR3 nucleotide sequence: TGTGCCAGCAGCTTGGGCGGACTAGCGGGGACAGATACGCAGTATTTT. Residues: CASSLGGLAGTDTQYF.